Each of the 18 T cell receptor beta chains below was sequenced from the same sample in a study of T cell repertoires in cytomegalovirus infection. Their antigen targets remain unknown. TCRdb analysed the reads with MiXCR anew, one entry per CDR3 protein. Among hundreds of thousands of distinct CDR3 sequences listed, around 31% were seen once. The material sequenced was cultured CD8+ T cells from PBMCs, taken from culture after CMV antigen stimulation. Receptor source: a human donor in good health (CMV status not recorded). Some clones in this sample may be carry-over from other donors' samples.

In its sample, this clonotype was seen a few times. CDR3 in amino acids: CASRPTGSWGQPQHF. The CDR3 DNA is TGTGCCAGCAGACCAACCGGCTCCTGGGGTCAGCCCCAGCATTTT. This chain joins TRBV28 and TRBJ1-5; D is uncertain. The CDR3 runs to 15 residues. The V and J ends lost 6 bases and 6 bases respectively, with 18 bases between them. Germline CDR1 reads MDHEN; CDR2 reads SYDVKM.

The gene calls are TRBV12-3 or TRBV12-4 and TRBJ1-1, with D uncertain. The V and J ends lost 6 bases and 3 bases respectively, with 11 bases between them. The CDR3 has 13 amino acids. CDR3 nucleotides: TGTGCCAGCAGAGTTAAAATACACACTGAAGCTTTCTTT. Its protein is CASRVKIHTEAFF.

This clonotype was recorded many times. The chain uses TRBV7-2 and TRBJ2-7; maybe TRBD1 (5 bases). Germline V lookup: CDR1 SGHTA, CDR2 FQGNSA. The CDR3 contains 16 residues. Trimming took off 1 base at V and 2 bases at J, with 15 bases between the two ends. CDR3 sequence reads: CASSLEGWGPTYEQYV. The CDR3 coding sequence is TGTGCCAGCAGCTTAGAAGGGTGGGGCCCAACCTACGAGCAGTACGTC.

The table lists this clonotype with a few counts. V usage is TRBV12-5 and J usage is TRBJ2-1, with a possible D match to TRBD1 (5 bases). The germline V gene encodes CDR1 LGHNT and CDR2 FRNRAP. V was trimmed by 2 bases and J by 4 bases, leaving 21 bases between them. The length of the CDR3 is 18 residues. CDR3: CASGLTGDTSLPYNEQFF. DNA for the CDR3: TGTGCTAGTGGTTTGACAGGAGACACCTCACTACCTTACAATGAGCAGTTCTTC.

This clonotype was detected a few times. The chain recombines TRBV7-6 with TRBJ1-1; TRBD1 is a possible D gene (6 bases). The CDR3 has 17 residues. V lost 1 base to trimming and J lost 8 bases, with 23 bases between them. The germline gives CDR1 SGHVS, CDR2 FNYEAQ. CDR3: CASSLEQGPQGGGEAFF. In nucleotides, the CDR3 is TGTGCCAGCAGCTTAGAGCAGGGGCCACAGGGTGGAGGGGAAGCTTTCTTT.

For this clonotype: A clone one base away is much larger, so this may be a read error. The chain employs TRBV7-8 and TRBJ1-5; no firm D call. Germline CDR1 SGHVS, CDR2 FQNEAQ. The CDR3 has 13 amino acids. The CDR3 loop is CANSLKGTVPQHF. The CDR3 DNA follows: TGTGCCAACAGCTTAAAGGGAACGGTTCCCCAGCATTTT.

CDR3 bases: TGTGCCAGCAGGCTGGGTGGGGACCCCCGAATGGTAAATCAGCCCCAGCATTTT. It is translated as CASRLGGDPRMVNQPQHF. The J gene is TRBJ1-5, the V gene TRBV27, with TRBD1 as a possible D gene (5 bases). The V and J ends lost 6 bases and 4 bases respectively, with 25 bases between them. The CDR3 runs to 18 residues. Germline V gives CDR1 MNHEY, CDR2 SMNVEV (reference sequence).

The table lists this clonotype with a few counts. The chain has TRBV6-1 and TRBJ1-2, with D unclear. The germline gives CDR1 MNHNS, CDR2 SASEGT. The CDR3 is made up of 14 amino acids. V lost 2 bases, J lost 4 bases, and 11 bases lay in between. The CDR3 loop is CASSEFNAAYGYTF. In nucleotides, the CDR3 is TGTGCCAGCAGTGAATTTAATGCAGCCTATGGCTACACCTTC.

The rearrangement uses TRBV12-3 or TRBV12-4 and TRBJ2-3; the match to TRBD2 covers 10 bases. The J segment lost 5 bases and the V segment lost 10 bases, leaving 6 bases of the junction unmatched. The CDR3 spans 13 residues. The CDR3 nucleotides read TGTGCCACTTCAGCGGGGGGGATAGATACGCAGTATTTT. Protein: CATSAGGIDTQYF.

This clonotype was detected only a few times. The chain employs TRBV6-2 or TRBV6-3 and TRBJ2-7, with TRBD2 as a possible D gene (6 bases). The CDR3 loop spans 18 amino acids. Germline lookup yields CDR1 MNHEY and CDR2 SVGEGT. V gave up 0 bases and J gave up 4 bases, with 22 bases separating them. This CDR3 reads CASSYSRLAEEGLYEQYV. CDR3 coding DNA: TGTGCCAGCAGTTACTCGAGATTAGCGGAGGAGGGACTTTACGAGCAGTACGTC.

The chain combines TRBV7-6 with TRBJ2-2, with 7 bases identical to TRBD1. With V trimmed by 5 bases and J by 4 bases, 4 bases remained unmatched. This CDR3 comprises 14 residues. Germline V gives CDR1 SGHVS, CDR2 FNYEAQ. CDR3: CASSPQGSTGELFF. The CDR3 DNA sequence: TGTGCCAGCAGCCCACAGGGGAGCACCGGGGAGCTGTTTTTT.

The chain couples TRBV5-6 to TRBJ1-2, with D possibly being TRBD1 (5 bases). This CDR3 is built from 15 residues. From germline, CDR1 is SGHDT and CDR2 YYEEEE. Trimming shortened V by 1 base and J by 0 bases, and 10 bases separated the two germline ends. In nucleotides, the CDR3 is TGTGCCAGCAGCTTGTACGGGGGTGCTAACTATGGCTACACCTTC. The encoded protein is CASSLYGGANYGYTF. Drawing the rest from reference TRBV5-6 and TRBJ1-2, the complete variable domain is DAGVTQSPTHLIKTRGQQVTLRCSPKSGHDTVSWYQQALGQGPQFIFQYYEEEERQRGNFPDRFSGHQFPNYSSELNVNALLLGDSALYLCASSLYGGANYGYTFGSGTRLTVV.

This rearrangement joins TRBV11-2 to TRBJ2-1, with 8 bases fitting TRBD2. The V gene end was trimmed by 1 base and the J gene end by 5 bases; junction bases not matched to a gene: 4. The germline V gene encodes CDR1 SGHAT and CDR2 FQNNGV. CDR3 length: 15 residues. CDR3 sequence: CASSLAAGANNEQFF. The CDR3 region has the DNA TGTGCCAGCAGCTTAGCAGCGGGGGCTAACAATGAGCAGTTCTTC.

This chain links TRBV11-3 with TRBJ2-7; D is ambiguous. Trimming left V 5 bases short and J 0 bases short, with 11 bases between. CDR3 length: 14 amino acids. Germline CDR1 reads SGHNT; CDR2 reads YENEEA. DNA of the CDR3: TGTGCCAGCAGCCCACGTGAAAGCTCCTACGAGCAGTACTTC. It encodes CASSPRESSYEQYF. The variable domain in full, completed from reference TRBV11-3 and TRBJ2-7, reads EAGVVQSPRYKIIEKKQPVAFWCNPISGHNTLYWYLQNLGQGPELLIRYENEEAVDDSQLPKDRFSAERLKGVDSTLKIQPAELGDSAVYLCASSPRESSYEQYFGPGTRLTVT.

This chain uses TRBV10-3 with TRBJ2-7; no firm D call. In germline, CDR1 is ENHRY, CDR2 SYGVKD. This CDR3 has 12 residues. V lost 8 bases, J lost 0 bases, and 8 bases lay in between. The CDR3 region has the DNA TGTGCCATCGCGGCAATCTCCTACGAGCAGTACTTC. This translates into CAIAAISYEQYF.

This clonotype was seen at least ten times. CDR3 bases: TGTGCCAGCAGCTCCGGGACAGGGCACTACGAGCAGTACGTC. Translated: CASSSGTGHYEQYV. This rearrangement joins TRBV7-8 to TRBJ2-7, with 9 nucleotides matching TRBD1. The junction had 4 bases not matched to a gene; V was cut back by 4 bases and J by 3 bases. CDR3 size: 14 residues. CDR1 is SGHVS, CDR2 FQNEAQ, per germline.

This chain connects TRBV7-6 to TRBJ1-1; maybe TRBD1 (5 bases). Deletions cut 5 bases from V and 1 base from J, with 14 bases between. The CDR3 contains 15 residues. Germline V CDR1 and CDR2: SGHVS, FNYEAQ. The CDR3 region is CASSPRWGRNTEAFF. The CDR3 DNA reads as TGTGCCAGCAGCCCCCGGTGGGGGAGGAACACTGAAGCTTTCTTT.

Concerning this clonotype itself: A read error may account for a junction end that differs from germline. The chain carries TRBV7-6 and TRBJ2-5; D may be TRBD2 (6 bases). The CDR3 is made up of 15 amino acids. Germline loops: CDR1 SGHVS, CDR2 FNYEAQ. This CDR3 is CANSLYGGDMETQYF. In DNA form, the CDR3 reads TGTGCCAACAGCTTATATGGAGGGGATATGGAGACCCAGTACTTC.